This TCR beta chain originates from a study of cytomegalovirus exposure and HLA in healthy donors. The CDR3 spans 17 residues. Trimming removed 1 base at V and 2 bases at J, with 16 bases between. The germline CDR1 and CDR2 sequences are SGHNT and YENEEA. The PCR had 60 Vbeta and 13 Jbeta primers. Sequenced by immunoSEQ multiplex PCR; TCRdb stores in-frame clones only, minus some. The sample lists about 120,000 clones, about four fifths seen once, with 8.8% in the top ten. This chain joins TRBV11-3 and TRBJ2-3, with TRBD2 as a possible D gene (5 bases). The sample consisted of PBMCs. This receptor was taken from a female donor in good health and CMV-seropositive. CDR3 in amino acids: CASSLGGASSHTDTQYF. CDR3 sequence (DNA): TGTGCCAGCAGCTTAGGAGGCGCTAGCAGCCACACAGATACGCAGTATTTT.